The 5 T cell receptor beta chains below all came from one sample that was sequenced in a study of T cells after yellow fever vaccination. TCRdb reprocessed the 5' RACE reads with MiXCR, giving one entry per CDR3 protein. The sample lists about 630,000 distinct CDR3 sequences, 9% to 15% occurring once. Sequencing was performed on PBMCs, taken on the day of the yellow fever booster vaccination. These receptors were taken from a man aged 25 to 40 who received the YFV17D yellow fever vaccine.

The V and J genes are TRBV27 and TRBJ2-5, with D tentatively TRBD1 (7 bases). The CDR3 spans 13 residues. Deletions cut 8 bases from V and 5 bases from J, with 15 bases between. Looked up from germline, CDR1 is MNHEY and CDR2 is SMNVEV (reference sequence). DNA of the CDR3: TGTGCCAGCCGGAGGGGGCGGGATGAGACCCAGTACTTC. Protein product: CASRRGRDETQYF.

This clonotype was counted a few times. In nucleotides, the CDR3 is TGTGCCAGCAGCACTGGACCGGACTGGACAGATACGCAGTATTTT. It specifies CASSTGPDWTDTQYF. V is TRBV7-9 and J is TRBJ2-3; TRBD2 is a possible D gene (5 bases). The ends were cut back, 5 bases at V and 3 bases at J, with 15 bases in the middle. This CDR3 has 15 residues. CDR1 SEHNR and CDR2 FQNEAQ come from the germline V gene (reference sequence).

This clonotype was recorded a few times. The chain has TRBV5-5 and TRBJ1-2, with TRBD1 as a possible D gene (6 bases). The germline V and J ends were trimmed by 1 base and 4 bases, with 14 bases remaining between them. The CDR3 consists of 15 residues. The germline gives CDR1 SGHKS, CDR2 YYEKEE (reference sequence). CDR3 nucleotide sequence: TGTGCCAGCAGCTTGACAGGCAGGGGATTCTATGGCTACACCTTC. Translated, it gives CASSLTGRGFYGYTF.

This clonotype was recorded a few times. This rearrangement joins TRBV7-2 to TRBJ2-1, with a tentative D call TRBD1 (5 bases). The germline V gene has CDR1 SGHTA and CDR2 FQGNSA. V was clipped by 1 base and J by 8 bases, with 15 bases between them. This CDR3 contains 15 residues. Here the CDR3 reads CASSLGWTNGDEQFF. The CDR3 coding sequence is TGTGCCAGCAGCTTAGGTTGGACAAATGGCGATGAGCAGTTCTTC.

The V gene is TRBV20-1, the J gene TRBJ2-5, with 9 bases that match TRBD1. CDR1 is DFQATT and CDR2 is SNEGSKA in the germline V gene (reference sequence). CDR3 length equals 13 residues. The CDR3 is CSNQGDRAGTQYF. Here the CDR3 DNA reads TGCAGCAACCAAGGGGACAGGGCCGGGACCCAGTACTTC.